The rows below give T cell receptor beta chains drawn from one sample of a study of blood T cells in healthy people across ages. Using its own MiXCR run on the 5' RACE reads, TCRdb lists one record per CDR3 protein. The sample contains roughly 800,000 distinct CDR3 sequences, 20% to 30% of which appear only once. This sample was shared with a second study, whose subject was T cells of mothers and their children.

Sequencing was done on a sample of blood. These receptors were taken from a boy younger than 18 in good health. The CDR3 runs from the conserved cysteine through the conserved F or W. A D gene is named only where the DNA matches it firmly. Clone size is shown for a subset of rows, as once, few, many or a class of expanded clone.

v_call	d_call	j_call	clone_size	cdr3_nt	cdr3_aa
TRBV2	.	TRBJ2-5	.	TGTGCCAGCAGTGAAGAACGGATAGGAGAAGAGACCCAGTACTTC	CASSEERIGEETQYF
TRBV20-1	.	TRBJ2-7	.	TGCAGTGCTAGAGATCTCAAACGGCCAGGGGCCTCCTACGAGCAGTACTTC	CSARDLKRPGASYEQYF
TRBV3-1	TRBD1	TRBJ2-2	few	TGTGCCAGCAGCCCCAGGACAGGCAGGGCCGGGGAGCTGTTTTTT	CASSPRTGRAGELFF
TRBV4-1	.	TRBJ1-4	few	TGCGCCAGCAGCCAAGGGGTGGCAGGGTATGAAAAACTGTCTTTT	CASSQGVAGYEKLSF
TRBV9	TRBD2	TRBJ2-3	.	TGTGCCAGCAGCGTAATAGCGGGAGGGGATACGCAGTATTTT	CASSVIAGGDTQYF
TRBV10-3	TRBD1	TRBJ1-2	few	TGTGCCATCAGTGGGGGACAGGGGGCGAATGGCTACACCTTC	CAISGGQGANGYTF
TRBV9	.	TRBJ1-3	few	TGTGCCAGCAGCGCTCCAGCGGGTACCTTCTCTGGAAACACCATATATTTT	CASSAPAGTFSGNTIYF
TRBV11-2	TRBD2	TRBJ2-5	.	TGTGCCAGCAGCGTTGGCCTGGCGGGGGGTCCACAAGAGACCCAGTACTTC	CASSVGLAGGPQETQYF
TRBV27	TRBD1	TRBJ1-4	few	TGTGCCAGCAGTCCCTCAGGGGGCTGGACGACTAATGAAAAACTGTTTTTT	CASSPSGGWTTNEKLFF
TRBV6-5	.	TRBJ1-2	.	TGTGCCAGCAGTTACAGCAGGGCCCTTAACTATGGCTACACCTTC	CASSYSRALNYGYTF
TRBV6-5	.	TRBJ1-1	.	TGTGCCTCCCTGCCAGCGGGGGCGGGGAACACTGAAGCTTTCTTT	CASLPAGAGNTEAFF
TRBV6-6	TRBD2	TRBJ2-7	few	TGTGCCAGCAGTTATGCGGCGGGGGTAAACTACGAGCAGTACTTC	CASSYAAGVNYEQYF
TRBV12-3/TRBV12-4	TRBD2	TRBJ2-1	few	TGTGCCAGCAGCTCTACTAGCGGGGGTCGCCGGGAGCAGTTCTTC	CASSSTSGGRREQFF
TRBV30	TRBD1	TRBJ1-2	.	TGTGCCTGGACCTCCCTGAGGGACAGGGGTTTCTATGGCTACACCTTC	CAWTSLRDRGFYGYTF
TRBV4-1	.	TRBJ2-2	.	TGCGCCAGCAGCCGGCTCCCCGACACCGGGGAGCTGTTTTTT	CASSRLPDTGELFF
TRBV10-3	.	TRBJ1-1	few	TGTGCCATCAGTGATTCTACACTCATGAACACTGAAGCTTTCTTT	CAISDSTLMNTEAFF
TRBV11-2	.	TRBJ2-7	.	TGTGCCAGCACCCTCTCGCACCGGGGGTACGAGCAGTACTTC	CASTLSHRGYEQYF
TRBV7-2	.	TRBJ1-1	few	TGTGCCAGCAGCTTTTTTGGGATCCTCTTGAACACTGAAGCTTTCTTT	CASSFFGILLNTEAFF
TRBV28	.	TRBJ1-1	.	TGTGCCAGCAGTCCCGACACCATGAACACTGAAGCTTTCTTT	CASSPDTMNTEAFF
TRBV6-5	.	TRBJ1-1	few	TGTGCCAGCAGTTACTCGAAAGGGATCGGCACTGAAGCTTTCTTT	CASSYSKGIGTEAFF
TRBV6-5	TRBD1	TRBJ2-7	few	TGTGCCAGCAGGACGGGACAGGGTTACGAGCAGTACTTC	CASRTGQGYEQYF
TRBV12-3/TRBV12-4	TRBD1	TRBJ2-5	.	TGTGCCAGCAGTGACAGGGGTTTTGGGAAAGAGGCCCAGTACTTC	CASSDRGFGKEAQYF
TRBV18	.	TRBJ1-3	few	TGTGCCAGCTCACCACCCGACAGCCGAAACACCATATATTTT	CASSPPDSRNTIYF
TRBV28	TRBD2	TRBJ2-7	.	TGTGCCAGCAGGAGAGAGGCTAGCGGGGGCTACGAGCAGTACTTC	CASRREASGGYEQYF
TRBV25-1	.	TRBJ2-5	.	TGTGCCAGCCTTCCACCGGGGGCCCAAGAGACCCAGTACTTC	CASLPPGAQETQYF
TRBV5-1	TRBD2	TRBJ2-1	.	TGCGCCAGCACCGGGACTAGCGGAAACAATGAGCAGTTCTTC	CASTGTSGNNEQFF
TRBV7-2	TRBD1	TRBJ1-1	.	TGTGCCAGCAGCCGCAGGGGGCTTCGGACTGAAGCTTTCTTT	CASSRRGLRTEAFF
TRBV30	.	TRBJ1-6	few	TGTGCCTGGAGTGTGGGGGGCCTCCAGGTGGACCTCCACTTT	CAWSVGGLQVDLHF
TRBV10-3	TRBD2	TRBJ2-3	few	TGTGCCATCAGTGCCCCGGGACTAGGAACAGATACGCAGTATTTT	CAISAPGLGTDTQYF
TRBV7-6	TRBD1	TRBJ2-5	few	TGTGCCAGCAGCGTCCGAGACAGGGAGAAAGAGACCCAGTACTTC	CASSVRDREKETQYF
TRBV15	.	TRBJ2-5	.	TGTGCCACCAGCAGATTTCGGACTAACTTACGTCTTGAGACCCAGTACTTC	CATSRFRTNLRLETQYF
TRBV24-1	.	TRBJ1-5	many	TGTGCCACCAGTGATCATGACAGGAGGGGCAATCAGCCCCAGCATTTT	CATSDHDRRGNQPQHF
TRBV20-1	TRBD1	TRBJ1-2	few	TGCAGTGCTACCAACCGACAGGGTTACTATGGCTACACCTTC	CSATNRQGYYGYTF
TRBV27	TRBD2	TRBJ2-2	.	TGTGCCAGCAGCCCCCGGGGGGGGCGGGAGCTGTTTTTT	CASSPRGGRELFF
TRBV5-1	TRBD2	TRBJ2-5	.	TGCGCCAGCAGCTTGGGGACTAGCGGGGATTCGGAGACCCAGTACTTC	CASSLGTSGDSETQYF
TRBV4-1	TRBD1	TRBJ2-7	.	TGCGCCAGCAGCCAATGGACAGGGGCTCTATATGGGCAGTACTTC	CASSQWTGALYGQYF
TRBV6-6	TRBD1	TRBJ1-5	few	TGTGCCAGCAGATACCGGGACAGGGCCGGTCAGCCCCAGCATTTT	CASRYRDRAGQPQHF
TRBV6-6	.	TRBJ2-1	.	TGTGCCAGCGAACAGTACAATGAGCAGTTCTTC	CASEQYNEQFF
TRBV2	TRBD2	TRBJ2-5	.	TGTGCCAGCAGTGATAGGAGACTAGCGGGGGACAGGGAGACCCAGTACTTC	CASSDRRLAGDRETQYF
TRBV6-2/TRBV6-3	.	TRBJ2-5	.	TGTGCCAGCAGCCTCACAGCTCTAGGGGAGACCCAGTACTTC	CASSLTALGETQYF
TRBV7-9	.	TRBJ2-2	.	TGTGCCAGCAGCTTTGGACCTACCCGGGAGCTGTTTTTT	CASSFGPTRELFF
TRBV7-2	.	TRBJ2-1	many	TGTGCCAGCCTCAGGGATGGGAGCTCCTACAATGAGCAGTTCTTC	CASLRDGSSYNEQFF
TRBV4-2	.	TRBJ1-3	.	TGTGCCAGCAGCCAGCAGGCGGATCTCTCTGGAAACACCATATATTTT	CASSQQADLSGNTIYF
TRBV2	TRBD2	TRBJ2-5	few	TGTGCCAGCCAGCGGGGCTCGGAAGAGACCCAGTACTTC	CASQRGSEETQYF
TRBV6-5	.	TRBJ2-7	few	TGTGCCAGCAGTTACGGAAAGGGCAACGAGCAGTACTTC	CASSYGKGNEQYF
TRBV20-1	.	TRBJ1-2	few	TGCAGTGCTAGATACGGGATCTATGGCTACACCTTC	CSARYGIYGYTF
TRBV7-2	.	TRBJ2-1	.	TGTGCCAGCAGCTTTTCCCAGGTAAAGGAGCAGTTCTTC	CASSFSQVKEQFF
TRBV9	.	TRBJ1-1	few	TGTGCCAGCAGCGGAACCGACAGGAAAGCTTTCTTT	CASSGTDRKAFF